The clone carrying this TCR beta chain was detected only a few times. The antigen remains undetermined. The CDR3 contains 16 residues. V lost 2 bases and J 6 bases, leaving 17 bases between the germline ends. CDR1 MNHEY and CDR2 SVGAGI come from the germline V gene. These data are taken from a study of cytotoxic CD8 clonotypes in ibrutinib-treated CLL. Study-level background: There were, on average, about 250,000 productive templates and tens of thousands of productive rearrangements per sample. Regarding the study as a whole: The study found baseline clonality above age-matched healthy donors, tracking circulating CD8+ T-cell counts.

Assay: immunoSEQ multiplex PCR; the TCRdb copy retains only in-frame clones and omits some. This sample yields some 140,000 clones, of which under 95% are seen a single time; about a tenth belongs to the top ten. Sequences were derived from PBMCs, sampled after 12 months of ibrutinib treatment. The rearrangement joins TRBV6-5 to TRBJ2-1; D is possibly TRBD2 (6 bases). The sequence came from a human donor with chronic lymphocytic leukemia. CDR3 DNA: TGTGCCAGCAGTTACGGGGGACTGGGGCCTGGCAATGAGCAGTTCTTC. Its protein product is CASSYGGLGPGNEQFF.